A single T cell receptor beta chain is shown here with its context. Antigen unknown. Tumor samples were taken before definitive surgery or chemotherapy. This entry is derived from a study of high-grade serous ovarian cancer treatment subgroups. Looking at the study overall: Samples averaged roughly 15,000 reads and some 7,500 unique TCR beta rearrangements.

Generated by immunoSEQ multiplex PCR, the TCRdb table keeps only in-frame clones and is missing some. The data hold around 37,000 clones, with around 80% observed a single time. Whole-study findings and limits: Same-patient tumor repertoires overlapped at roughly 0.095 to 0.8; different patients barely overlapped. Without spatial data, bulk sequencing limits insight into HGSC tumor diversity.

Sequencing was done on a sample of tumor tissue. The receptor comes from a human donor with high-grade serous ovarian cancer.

Here the CDR3 reads CASSGLGGGVYGYTF. The CDR3 DNA follows: TGTGCCAGCAGTGGATTGGGAGGGGGTGTCTATGGCTACACCTTC. The gene calls are TRBV25-1 and TRBJ1-2; maybe TRBD1 (6 bases). CDR3 length: 15 amino acids. V was trimmed by 4 bases and J by 4 bases, leaving 16 bases between them. The V gene's germline CDR1 is MGHDK and CDR2 SYGVNS.